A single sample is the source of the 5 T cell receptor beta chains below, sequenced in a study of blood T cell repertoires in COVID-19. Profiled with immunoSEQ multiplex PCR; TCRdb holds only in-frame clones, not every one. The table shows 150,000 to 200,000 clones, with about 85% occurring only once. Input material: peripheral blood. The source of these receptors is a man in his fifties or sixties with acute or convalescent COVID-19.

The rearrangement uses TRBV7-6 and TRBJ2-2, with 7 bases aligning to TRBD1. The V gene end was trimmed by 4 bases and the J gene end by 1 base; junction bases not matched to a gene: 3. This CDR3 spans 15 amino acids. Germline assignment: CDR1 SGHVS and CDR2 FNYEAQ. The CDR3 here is CASSSRQGNTGELFF. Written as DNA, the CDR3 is TGTGCCAGCAGCTCCCGACAGGGGAACACCGGGGAGCTGTTTTTT.

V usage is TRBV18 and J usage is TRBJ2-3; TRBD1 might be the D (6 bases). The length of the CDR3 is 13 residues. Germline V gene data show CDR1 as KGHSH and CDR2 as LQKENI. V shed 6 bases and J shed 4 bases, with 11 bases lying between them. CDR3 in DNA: TGTGCCAGCTCTCAAACAGGGTCAGATACGCAGTATTTT. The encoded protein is CASSQTGSDTQYF.

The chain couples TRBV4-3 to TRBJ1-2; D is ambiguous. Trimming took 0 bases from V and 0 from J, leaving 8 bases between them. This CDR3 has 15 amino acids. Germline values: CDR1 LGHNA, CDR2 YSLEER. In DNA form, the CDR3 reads TGCGCCAGCAGCCAAGATCCCGCAGCTAACTATGGCTACACCTTC. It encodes CASSQDPAANYGYTF.

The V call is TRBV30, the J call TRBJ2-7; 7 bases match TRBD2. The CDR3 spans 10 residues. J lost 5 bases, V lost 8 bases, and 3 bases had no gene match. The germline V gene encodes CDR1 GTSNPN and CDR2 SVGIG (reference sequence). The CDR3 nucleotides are TGTGCCGGGGAGGGTGACGAGCAGTACTTC. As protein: CAGEGDEQYF.

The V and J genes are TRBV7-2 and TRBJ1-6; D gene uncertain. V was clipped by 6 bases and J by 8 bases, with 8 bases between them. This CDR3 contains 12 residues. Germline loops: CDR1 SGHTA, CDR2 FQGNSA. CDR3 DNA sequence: TGTGCCAGCAGTTGGGGAGATTCACCCCTCCACTTT. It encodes CASSWGDSPLHF.